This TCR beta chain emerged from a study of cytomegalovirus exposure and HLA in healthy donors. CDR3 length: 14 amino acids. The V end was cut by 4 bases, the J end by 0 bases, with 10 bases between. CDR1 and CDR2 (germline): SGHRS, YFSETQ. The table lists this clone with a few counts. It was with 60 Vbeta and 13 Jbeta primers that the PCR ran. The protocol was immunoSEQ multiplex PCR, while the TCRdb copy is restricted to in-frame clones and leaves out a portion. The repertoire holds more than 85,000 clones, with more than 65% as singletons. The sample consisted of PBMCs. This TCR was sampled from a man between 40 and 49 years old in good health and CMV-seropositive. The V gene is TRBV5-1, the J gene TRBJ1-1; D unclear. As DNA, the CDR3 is TGCGCCAGCAGCCCCCGGAGGATGAACACTGAAGCTTTCTTT. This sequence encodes CASSPRRMNTEAFF.